The 32 T cell receptor beta chains presented below share a single source sample, sequenced in a study of blood T cell repertoires in COVID-19. Sequencing used immunoSEQ multiplex PCR; TCRdb keeps in-frame clones, though not all of them. The sample yields some 170,000 clones, 85% to 90% seen once. The source material was peripheral blood. Receptors originate from a woman aged 55-69 years with acute or convalescent COVID-19.

The rearrangement links TRBV10-3 to TRBJ1-1, with D perhaps TRBD1 (6 bases). This CDR3 is built from 14 residues. V shed 2 bases and J shed 0 bases, with 7 bases lying between them. Per the germline V gene, CDR1 is ENHRY and CDR2 is SYGVKD. CDR3 nucleotides: TGTGCCATCAGTGAGGGGGGCATGAACACTGAAGCTTTCTTT. Translating gives CAISEGGMNTEAFF.

This clone has a single count. The CDR3 sequence is CASSPRQGIGEKLFF. As DNA, the CDR3 is TGTGCCAGCAGCCCCCGACAGGGAATTGGTGAAAAACTGTTTTTT. V usage is TRBV9 and J usage is TRBJ1-4, with 7 nucleotides matching TRBD1. Germline CDR1 and CDR2: SGDLS and YYNGEE. The V and J ends lost 4 bases and 7 bases, in that order; junction bases with no gene match: 10. CDR3 size: 15 residues.

This clone was seen only once. This chain joins TRBV7-9 and TRBJ1-1; weak D call: TRBD1 (6 bases). This CDR3 is 13 amino acids long. V lost 2 bases to trimming and J lost 6 bases, with 10 bases between them. Looked up from germline, CDR1 is SEHNR and CDR2 is FQNEAQ (reference sequence). For the CDR3, the DNA is TGTGCCAGCAGCTTATTTGAGGGGGCTGAAGCTTTCTTT. Amino acid sequence: CASSLFEGAEAFF.

J is TRBJ2-1 and V is TRBV10-3; 8 bases align to TRBD1. CDR3 length: 12 amino acids. The trim removed 8 bases at V and 7 bases at J, leaving 4 bases unmatched. From germline, CDR1 is ENHRY and CDR2 SYGVKD. CDR3 sequence reads: CAIQGAVNEQFF. The CDR3 region has the DNA TGTGCCATCCAGGGGGCGGTAAATGAGCAGTTCTTC.

The chain is built from TRBV19 and TRBJ2-1, with a tentative D call TRBD2 (6 bases). Trimming removed 8 bases at V and 9 bases at J, with 23 bases between. The CDR3 is 15 residues long. In germline, CDR1 is LNHDA, CDR2 SQIVND (reference sequence). CDR3: CASRLTGLPRGEQFF. As DNA, the CDR3 is TGTGCCAGTCGGCTTACGGGACTCCCAAGGGGTGAGCAGTTCTTC.

The V call is TRBV24-1, the J call TRBJ1-2, with D tentatively TRBD1 (6 bases). CDR1 and CDR2 (germline): KGHDR, SFDVKD. V lost 4 bases to trimming and J lost 2 bases, with 13 bases between them. The CDR3 runs to 15 residues. The CDR3 sequence: CATSDPLTGNYGYTF. The DNA of the CDR3 is TGTGCCACCAGTGACCCCCTCACAGGGAACTATGGCTACACCTTC.

The rearrangement links TRBV6-5 to TRBJ1-1; tentative D call: TRBD1 (5 bases). The CDR3 consists of 13 residues. Germline V lookup: CDR1 MNHEY, CDR2 SVGAGI. With 8 bases removed from V and 1 base from J, the gap between germline ends came to 11 bases. The CDR3 DNA reads as TGTGCCAGCCCGACAGCGAAGAACACTGAAGCTTTCTTT. This encodes CASPTAKNTEAFF.

The genes are TRBV15 and TRBJ2-7; possibly TRBD1 for D (5 bases). The CDR3 spans 16 residues. From germline, CDR1 is LNHNV and CDR2 YYDKDF (reference sequence). V lost 5 bases to trimming and J lost 0 bases, with 17 bases between them. DNA of the CDR3: TGTGCCACCAGCTCAAAAAGGGGCTTCCCCTCCTACGAGCAGTACTTC. It codes for CATSSKRGFPSYEQYF.

CDR3 sequence (DNA): TGCAGTGCTAGTGCGCGCTCTGGGGCCAACGTCCTGACTTTC. Translated: CSASARSGANVLTF. This sequence joins TRBV20-1 and TRBJ2-6; D not resolved. The CDR3 has 14 amino acids. Germline V gene lookup returns CDR1 DFQATT and CDR2 SNEGSKA (reference sequence). The V end was cut by 3 bases, the J end by 0 bases, with 6 bases between.

The chain carries TRBV28 and TRBJ1-2; 9 bases are a match to TRBD1. Germline loops: CDR1 MDHEN, CDR2 SYDVKM. This CDR3 has 14 amino acids. V trimming: 5 bases; J trimming: 8 bases; junction bases outside the gene matches: 9. In nucleotides, the CDR3 is TGTGCCAGCAGTCTCCCCGGGACAGGGTTGGGCTACACCTTC. Its protein is CASSLPGTGLGYTF.

Written as DNA, the CDR3 is TGCGCCAGCAGTCTTACGGGGTTAAGCACAGATACGCAGTATTTT. As protein: CASSLTGLSTDTQYF. This chain joins TRBV5-1 and TRBJ2-3; a possible D gene is TRBD2 (5 bases). CDR3 size: 15 residues. Trimming left V 5 bases short and J 0 bases short, with 13 bases between. From germline, CDR1 is SGHRS and CDR2 YFSETQ.

The rearrangement joins TRBV28 to TRBJ1-2; 9 bases fit TRBD1. CDR1 is MDHEN and CDR2 is SYDVKM in the germline V gene. This CDR3 is 14 amino acids long. Unmatched junction bases numbered 10, after V lost 6 bases and J lost 8 bases. DNA for the CDR3: TGTGCCAGCAGAACGGGACAGGGTTCAGGAGGCTACACCTTC. Its translation: CASRTGQGSGGYTF.

The J gene is TRBJ2-1, the V gene TRBV7-9; D is uncertain. The CDR3 contains 12 residues. Trimming cost V 1 base and J 11 bases, with 9 bases left between them. Germline V gene data show CDR1 as SEHNR and CDR2 as FQNEAQ (reference sequence). CDR3 bases: TGTGCCAGCAGCTTAGAACGGGTTAAGCAGTTCTTC. This codes for CASSLERVKQFF.

V gene TRBV7-9 combines with J gene TRBJ2-2; possibly TRBD2 for D (5 bases). The germline CDR1 and CDR2 sequences are SEHNR and FQNEAQ (reference sequence). This CDR3 is built from 13 residues. Trimming shortened V by 5 bases and J by 6 bases, and 10 bases separated the two germline ends. The CDR3 coding sequence is TGTGCCAGCAGCCCCGTCGGGGCCGGGGAGCTGTTTTTT. Residues: CASSPVGAGELFF.

The chain is built from TRBV6-1 and TRBJ1-2; no clear D gene. The CDR3 has 14 amino acids. V lost 1 base, J lost 4 bases, and 10 bases lay in between. Germline CDR1 reads MNHNS; CDR2 reads SASEGT. CDR3 residues: CASSEGSFGYGYTF. The CDR3 DNA follows: TGTGCCAGCAGTGAAGGGTCCTTCGGCTATGGCTACACCTTC.

The chain recombines TRBV11-2 with TRBJ2-1; 11 nucleotides line up with TRBD1. Germline CDR1 and CDR2: SGHAT and FQNNGV. The CDR3 consists of 13 residues. The V gene end was trimmed by 3 bases and the J gene end by 13 bases; junction bases not matched to a gene: 5. As DNA, the CDR3 is TGTGCCAGCAGCTTGGACAGGGGGCGAGGTCAGTTCTTC. The encoded protein is CASSLDRGRGQFF.

V is TRBV9 and J is TRBJ1-1; 9 bases align to TRBD1. CDR1 and CDR2 from the germline V gene are SGDLS and YYNGEE. The junction had 6 bases not matched to a gene; V was cut back by 1 base and J by 5 bases. This CDR3 is built from 15 residues. CDR3 nucleotide sequence: TGTGCCAGCAGCGTAACAGGGGGCGGCGTGACTGAAGCTTTCTTT. Amino acid sequence: CASSVTGGGVTEAFF.

This rearrangement joins TRBV28 to TRBJ2-7, with 9 bases lining up with TRBD2. The germline V gene has CDR1 MDHEN and CDR2 SYDVKM. The CDR3 spans 13 residues. V was pared by 6 bases and J by 5 bases, with 5 bases of the junction left unmatched. The CDR3 region is CASSPGLAHEQYF. CDR3 nucleotide sequence: TGTGCCAGCAGCCCGGGACTAGCCCACGAGCAGTACTTC.

The CDR3 nucleotides read TGTGCCAGCAGCTTAAATGCAGAACCAGTGGAGGCTTTCTTT. This sequence encodes CASSLNAEPVEAFF. V and J are TRBV7-9 and TRBJ1-1; D unresolved. V lost 2 bases and J 11 bases, leaving 18 bases between the germline ends. The CDR3 sequence is 14 residues long. CDR1 is SEHNR and CDR2 is FQNEAQ in the germline V gene (reference sequence).

The chain joins TRBV28 to TRBJ1-5, with D possibly being TRBD1 (6 bases). The CDR3 is 15 amino acids. Germline CDR1 and CDR2: MDHEN and SYDVKM. Trimming left V 8 bases short and J 4 bases short, with 18 bases between. CDR3 protein: CASVFSGTLNQPQHF. The CDR3 region has the DNA TGTGCCAGCGTATTTTCCGGGACACTGAATCAGCCCCAGCATTTT.

The chain joins TRBV29-1 to TRBJ1-5; TRBD1 matches at 7 bases. The germline V gene encodes CDR1 SQVTM and CDR2 ANQGSEA. This CDR3 is 12 amino acids long. Trimming removed 1 base from V and 6 bases from J; junction bases left unmatched: 0. The DNA of the CDR3 is TGCAGCGTTGAAGGACAGGGTCAGCCCCAGCATTTT. Encoded protein: CSVEGQGQPQHF.

This clone has only one observation. The rearrangement uses TRBV19 and TRBJ2-1; 8 bases are shared with TRBD2. The CDR3 is 16 residues long. With V trimmed by 3 bases and J by 2 bases, 6 bases remained unmatched. From germline, CDR1 is LNHDA and CDR2 SQIVND (reference sequence). The CDR3 sequence: CASSILSGTTYNEQFF. CDR3 nucleotide sequence: TGTGCCAGTAGTATTCTTAGCGGGACCACCTACAATGAGCAGTTCTTC.

This rearrangement joins TRBV18 to TRBJ2-5; D might be TRBD1 (6 bases). V was shortened by 2 bases and J by 6 bases, with 19 bases between the two germline ends. Germline V gene sequence: CDR1 KGHSH, CDR2 LQKENI. The CDR3 has 16 residues. CDR3: CASSPATGIGDKTQYF. DNA for the CDR3: TGTGCCAGCTCACCAGCTACAGGGATCGGCGATAAGACCCAGTACTTC.

The rearrangement links TRBV24-1 to TRBJ2-5; 7 nucleotides match TRBD2. This CDR3 region has 15 residues. V gave up 5 bases and J gave up 3 bases; unmatched junction bases: 8. Germline V CDR1 and CDR2: KGHDR, SFDVKD. The CDR3 region is CATSATGTTKETQYF. CDR3 DNA sequence: TGTGCCACCAGTGCTACCGGGACTACCAAAGAGACCCAGTACTTC.

The chain carries TRBV7-8 and TRBJ1-4; 7 nucleotides agree with TRBD1. Looked up from germline, CDR1 is SGHVS and CDR2 is FQNEAQ. With V trimmed by 0 bases and J by 8 bases, 3 bases remained unmatched. The CDR3 is 14 amino acids. The CDR3 DNA sequence: TGTGCCAGCAGCTTAGCGGTCAGGGGGGAAAAACTGTTTTTT. This gives the protein CASSLAVRGEKLFF.

The V and J genes are TRBV6-5 and TRBJ2-1; TRBD2 is a possible D gene (5 bases). Trimming removed 0 bases from V and 5 bases from J, with 11 bases in between. The CDR3 totals 15 residues. The germline V gene encodes CDR1 MNHEY and CDR2 SVGAGI. CDR3 residues: CASSYSQLAHNEQFF. CDR3 nucleotides: TGTGCCAGCAGTTACTCGCAGCTAGCACACAATGAGCAGTTCTTC.

This clone turned up a few times. The chain couples TRBV27 to TRBJ2-5; D call uncertain. Germline V gives CDR1 MNHEY, CDR2 SMNVEV (reference sequence). The CDR3 extends over 13 amino acids. Trimming removed 2 bases at V and 4 bases at J, with 8 bases between. CDR3 sequence reads: CASSLGPRETQYF. The CDR3 DNA reads TGTGCCAGCAGTTTAGGCCCACGAGAGACCCAGTACTTC.

The chain couples TRBV7-8 to TRBJ1-2; 9 bases align to TRBD1. The CDR3 length is 16 residues. The V and J ends lost 1 base and 7 bases, in that order; junction bases with no gene match: 10. Per the germline V gene, CDR1 is SGHVS and CDR2 is FQNEAQ. The CDR3 here is CASSLVPGTGTGGYTF. The DNA of the CDR3 is TGTGCCAGCAGCTTAGTCCCAGGGACAGGGACGGGTGGCTACACCTTC. Complete variable domain (other parts from reference TRBV7-8 and TRBJ1-2): GAGVSQSPRYKVAKRGQDVALRCDPISGHVSLFWYQQALGQGPEFLTYFQNEAQLDKSGLPSDRFFAERPEGSVSTLKIQRTQQEDSAVYLCASSLVPGTGTGGYTFGSGTRLTVV.

The J gene is TRBJ1-5, the V gene TRBV28; TRBD1 matches at 9 bases. CDR3 length: 16 residues. With V trimmed by 6 bases and J by 4 bases, 10 bases remained unmatched. CDR1 and CDR2 from the germline V gene are MDHEN and SYDVKM. The CDR3 DNA reads TGTGCCAGCAGAACCTTTCGACAGGGGGTAAATCAGCCCCAGCATTTT. Its protein product is CASRTFRQGVNQPQHF.

V gene TRBV10-3 combines with J gene TRBJ2-1; D is possibly TRBD2 (6 bases). Germline loops: CDR1 ENHRY, CDR2 SYGVKD. This CDR3 has 14 amino acids. Trimming shortened V by 9 bases and J by 12 bases, and 24 bases separated the two germline ends. CDR3 coding DNA: TGTGCCATAGGGGCCGGGCGGGAAGGTCAGGGGCAGTTCTTC. Protein product: CAIGAGREGQGQFF.

The chain is built from TRBV4-2 and TRBJ1-6, with 7 bases matching TRBD1. CDR3 length: 15 residues. The V segment lost 3 bases and the J segment 8 bases; nucleotides outside the gene matches: 7. CDR1 LGHNA and CDR2 YNFKEQ come from the germline V gene. The CDR3 here is CASSHVGQVDSPLHF. The CDR3 nucleotides are TGTGCCAGCAGCCACGTCGGACAGGTTGATTCACCCCTCCACTTT.

V gene TRBV3-1 (or the pseudogene TRBV3-2) combines with J gene TRBJ2-7; 8 positions agree with TRBD1. In germline, CDR1 is LGHDT, CDR2 YNNKEL (reference sequence). With V trimmed by 0 bases and J by 5 bases, 6 bases remained unmatched. CDR3 size: 15 residues. Written as DNA, the CDR3 is TGTGCCAGCAGCCAAGAAACAGGGGGGAGGAACGAGCAGTACTTC. Encoded protein: CASSQETGGRNEQYF.